The 19 T cell receptor beta chains below all came from one sample that was sequenced in a study of control samples from healthy donors and cancer patients. Method: immunoSEQ multiplex PCR; TCRdb's copy keeps in-frame clones and lacks some. The table lists under 450,000 clones, 80% to 95% of them singletons. The sequencing sample was made of PBMCs. The receptors originated from a middle-aged man with head and neck cancer.

The chain is built from TRBV2 and TRBJ2-2; tentatively, D is TRBD1 (6 bases). V was trimmed by 6 bases and J by 7 bases, leaving 18 bases between them. This CDR3 has 15 residues. The germline CDR1 and CDR2 sequences are SNHLY and FYNNEI. The CDR3: CASRQNTGFGGELFF. The CDR3 nucleotides read TGTGCCAGCAGGCAGAATACAGGGTTCGGCGGGGAGCTGTTTTTT.

This sequence joins TRBV6-5 and TRBJ1-1, with D possibly being TRBD1 (6 bases). The V and J ends lost 6 bases and 7 bases respectively, with 15 bases between them. CDR1 is MNHEY and CDR2 is SVGAGI in the germline V gene. The CDR3 contains 13 residues. The CDR3: CASSRGPKGEAFF. The CDR3 coding sequence is TGTGCCAGCAGCCGGGGGCCCAAGGGTGAAGCTTTCTTT.

This CDR3 is CAWSVSRARASTDTQYF. The CDR3 nucleotides are TGTGCCTGGAGTGTATCTAGGGCCCGTGCTAGCACAGATACGCAGTATTTT. V usage is TRBV30 and J usage is TRBJ2-3; no clear D gene. In germline, CDR1 is GTSNPN, CDR2 SVGIG (reference sequence). Trimming took 0 bases from V and 0 from J, leaving 16 bases between them. CDR3 size: 17 residues.

The chain links TRBV5-1 to TRBJ1-1; D possibly corresponds to TRBD1 (5 bases). V lost 5 bases and J lost 5, with 10 bases in between. The germline V gene encodes CDR1 SGHRS and CDR2 YFSETQ. CDR3 length: 12 residues. CDR3 DNA sequence: TGCGCCAGCAGTGAGGGGTCAACTGAAGCTTTCTTT. Its translation is CASSEGSTEAFF.

The chain has TRBV6-5 and TRBJ1-4; no clear D gene. The CDR3 loop spans 16 amino acids. V gave up 4 bases and J gave up 4 bases, with 16 bases separating them. Per the germline V gene, CDR1 is MNHEY and CDR2 is SVGAGI. DNA for the CDR3: TGTGCCAGCAGTTTGGGGTTGGGAGGGAGTAATGAAAAACTGTTTTTT. It specifies CASSLGLGGSNEKLFF.

The chain links TRBV6-5 to TRBJ1-2, with TRBD1 as a possible D gene (6 bases). The CDR3 covers 14 residues. CDR1 and CDR2 (germline): MNHEY, SVGAGI. Trimming left V 5 bases short and J 7 bases short, with 17 bases between. CDR3 sequence: CASSPGGFVGGYTF. The CDR3 region has the DNA TGTGCCAGCAGTCCGGGGGGCTTTGTTGGTGGCTACACCTTC.

The rearrangement joins TRBV5-6 to TRBJ2-5; D is unresolved. V shed 6 bases and J shed 5 bases, with 8 bases lying between them. This CDR3 is built from 11 residues. Germline V lookup: CDR1 SGHDT, CDR2 YYEEEE. The CDR3: CASNMGETQYF. DNA for the CDR3: TGTGCCAGCAACATGGGGGAGACCCAGTACTTC.

This chain links TRBV19 with TRBJ1-5, with D possibly being TRBD1 (6 bases). Trimming removed 10 bases from V and 0 bases from J, with 16 bases in between. The CDR3 covers 15 residues. CDR1 is LNHDA, CDR2 SQIVND, per germline (reference sequence). Here the CDR3 reads CATVDRHDSNQPQHF. Here the CDR3 DNA reads TGTGCCACCGTTGACAGGCACGATAGCAATCAGCCCCAGCATTTT.

The chain links TRBV7-3 to TRBJ2-2, with 8 bases that match TRBD2. CDR1 and CDR2 from the germline V gene are SGHTA and FQGTGA. Losses at the gene ends were 4 bases for V and 4 bases for J; bases not matched to a gene: 8. The CDR3 runs to 16 residues. The CDR3 DNA follows: TGTGCCAGCAGCTCCTTAGCGGGGTCCTCCACCGGGGAGCTGTTTTTT. It is translated as CASSSLAGSSTGELFF.

This rearrangement joins TRBV11-2 to TRBJ1-2; D unclear. The CDR3 spans 15 residues. Trimming left V 5 bases short and J 5 bases short, with 18 bases between. Looked up from germline, CDR1 is SGHAT and CDR2 is FQNNGV. CDR3 amino acids: CASSEQHSRAYGYTF. The CDR3 DNA is TGTGCCAGCAGCGAGCAGCACTCCCGGGCTTATGGCTACACCTTC.

This clone was seen only once. In DNA form, the CDR3 reads TGTGCCAGCAGCTTTAAGGAAGATCAGCCCCAGCATTTT. Its protein product is CASSFKEDQPQHF. V is TRBV11-2 and J is TRBJ1-5; D not certain. The V end lost 3 bases, the J end lost 5 bases, and 8 bases lay between the germline ends. The V gene's germline CDR1 is SGHAT and CDR2 FQNNGV. The CDR3 sequence is 13 residues long.

V is TRBV5-1 and J is TRBJ1-3; D is possibly TRBD1 (6 bases). Germline V CDR1 and CDR2: SGHRS, YFSETQ. V lost 2 bases, J lost 2 bases, and 11 bases lay in between. There are 15 residues in the CDR3. CDR3 sequence reads: CASSFTGLAGNTIYF. The CDR3 coding sequence is TGCGCCAGCAGCTTTACAGGGCTGGCTGGAAACACCATATATTTT.

This sequence joins TRBV2 and TRBJ2-7; D is ambiguous. CDR1 SNHLY and CDR2 FYNNEI come from the germline V gene. Trimming removed 3 bases from V and 6 bases from J, with 12 bases in between. The CDR3 length is 13 residues. As DNA, the CDR3 is TGTGCCAGCAGTGAGATCTCCGCGGTCGAGCAGTACTTC. Protein sequence: CASSEISAVEQYF.

The chain links TRBV2 to TRBJ2-3; 8 nucleotides match TRBD1. The trim removed 6 bases at V and 0 bases at J, leaving 2 bases unmatched. Germline CDR1 reads SNHLY; CDR2 reads FYNNEI. The CDR3 contains 14 residues. CDR3 DNA: TGTGCCAGCAGACAGGGGGGTAGCACAGATACGCAGTATTTT. Residues: CASRQGGSTDTQYF.

The CDR3 sequence: CASSPNSYEQYF. CDR3 bases: TGTGCCAGCAGCCCCAACTCCTACGAGCAGTACTTC. The genes are TRBV11-3 and TRBJ2-7; D not resolved. Per the germline V gene, CDR1 is SGHNT and CDR2 is YENEEA. V was shortened by 5 bases and J by 0 bases, with 5 bases between the two germline ends. This CDR3 is 12 amino acids long.

V gene TRBV7-3 combines with J gene TRBJ2-1; weak D call: TRBD1 (6 bases). The V and J ends lost 2 bases and 9 bases respectively, with 14 bases between them. This CDR3 spans 14 amino acids. The germline V gene has CDR1 SGHTA and CDR2 FQGTGA. The CDR3 loop reads CASSLQGPLSEQFF. The DNA of the CDR3 is TGTGCCAGCAGCTTACAGGGGCCGCTCAGTGAGCAGTTCTTC.

The chain joins TRBV5-1 to TRBJ2-6, with TRBD1 as a possible D gene (5 bases). Germline values: CDR1 SGHRS, CDR2 YFSETQ. Trimming removed 2 bases at V and 0 bases at J, with 9 bases between. CDR3 size: 16 residues. CDR3 sequence (DNA): TGCGCCAGCAGCTTTCCAGGGAACTCTGGGGCCAACGTCCTGACTTTC. It codes for CASSFPGNSGANVLTF.

This chain joins TRBV12-3 or TRBV12-4 and TRBJ2-5; 7 bases align to TRBD1. This CDR3 is built from 13 residues. The V gene end was trimmed by 4 bases and the J gene end by 7 bases; junction bases not matched to a gene: 6. In nucleotides, the CDR3 is TGTGCCAGCAGTTGGACAGGCTTGCCGACCCAGTACTTC. Its protein is CASSWTGLPTQYF.

This chain joins TRBV3-1 (or the pseudogene TRBV3-2) and TRBJ1-1, with D perhaps matching TRBD1 (6 bases). The CDR3 is made up of 17 amino acids. CDR1 and CDR2 (germline): LGHDT, YNNKEL (reference sequence). Trimming took off 3 bases at V and 0 bases at J, with 17 bases between the two ends. For the CDR3, the DNA is TGTGCCAGCAGCCACCGACAGGTTACTCGGATGAACACTGAAGCTTTCTTT. Its translation: CASSHRQVTRMNTEAFF.